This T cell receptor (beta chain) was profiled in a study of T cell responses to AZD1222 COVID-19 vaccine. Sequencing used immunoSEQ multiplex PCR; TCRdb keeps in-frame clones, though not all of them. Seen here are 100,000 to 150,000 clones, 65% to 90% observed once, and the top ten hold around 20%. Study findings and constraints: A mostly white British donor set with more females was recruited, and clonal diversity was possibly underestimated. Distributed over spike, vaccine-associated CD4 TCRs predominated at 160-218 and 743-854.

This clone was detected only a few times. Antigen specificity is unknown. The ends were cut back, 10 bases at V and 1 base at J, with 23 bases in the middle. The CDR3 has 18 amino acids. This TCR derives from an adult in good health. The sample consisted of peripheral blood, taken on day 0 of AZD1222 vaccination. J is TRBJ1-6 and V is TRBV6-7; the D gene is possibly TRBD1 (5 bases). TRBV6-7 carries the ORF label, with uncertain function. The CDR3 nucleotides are TGTGCCACCCAGCTGGGGGAGGAAGGGCGATCCTATAATTCACCCCTCCACTTT. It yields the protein CATQLGEEGRSYNSPLHF.